This T cell receptor (beta chain) was sequenced in a study of T cells after yellow fever vaccination. Whole-study findings and limits: Abundant clonotypes (contaminants from the bulk population) could be present in FACS-sorted repertoires.

TCRdb used MiXCR to reprocess the 5' RACE reads, holding one entry per CDR3 protein. Among a few hundred thousand distinct CDR3 sequences, less than 20% were seen once, and the ten largest hold roughly 17%. After removal of 10 bases from V and 3 bases from J, the junction contained 5 bases not matched to a gene. This CDR3 region has 13 residues. The germline V gene has CDR1 MNHNS and CDR2 SASEGT. Regarding this clonotype: The antigen remains unidentified.

V gene TRBV6-1 combines with J gene TRBJ1-4, with 7 bases that match TRBD1. Sequenced here: PBMCs, sampled 5 to 6 days after the first yellow fever vaccination. The clonotype was recovered from a man aged 18-30 years who received the YFV17D yellow fever vaccine. The CDR3 here is CATRTGANEKLFF. The DNA for the CDR3 is TGTGCCACTCGTACAGGGGCTAATGAAAAACTGTTTTTT.